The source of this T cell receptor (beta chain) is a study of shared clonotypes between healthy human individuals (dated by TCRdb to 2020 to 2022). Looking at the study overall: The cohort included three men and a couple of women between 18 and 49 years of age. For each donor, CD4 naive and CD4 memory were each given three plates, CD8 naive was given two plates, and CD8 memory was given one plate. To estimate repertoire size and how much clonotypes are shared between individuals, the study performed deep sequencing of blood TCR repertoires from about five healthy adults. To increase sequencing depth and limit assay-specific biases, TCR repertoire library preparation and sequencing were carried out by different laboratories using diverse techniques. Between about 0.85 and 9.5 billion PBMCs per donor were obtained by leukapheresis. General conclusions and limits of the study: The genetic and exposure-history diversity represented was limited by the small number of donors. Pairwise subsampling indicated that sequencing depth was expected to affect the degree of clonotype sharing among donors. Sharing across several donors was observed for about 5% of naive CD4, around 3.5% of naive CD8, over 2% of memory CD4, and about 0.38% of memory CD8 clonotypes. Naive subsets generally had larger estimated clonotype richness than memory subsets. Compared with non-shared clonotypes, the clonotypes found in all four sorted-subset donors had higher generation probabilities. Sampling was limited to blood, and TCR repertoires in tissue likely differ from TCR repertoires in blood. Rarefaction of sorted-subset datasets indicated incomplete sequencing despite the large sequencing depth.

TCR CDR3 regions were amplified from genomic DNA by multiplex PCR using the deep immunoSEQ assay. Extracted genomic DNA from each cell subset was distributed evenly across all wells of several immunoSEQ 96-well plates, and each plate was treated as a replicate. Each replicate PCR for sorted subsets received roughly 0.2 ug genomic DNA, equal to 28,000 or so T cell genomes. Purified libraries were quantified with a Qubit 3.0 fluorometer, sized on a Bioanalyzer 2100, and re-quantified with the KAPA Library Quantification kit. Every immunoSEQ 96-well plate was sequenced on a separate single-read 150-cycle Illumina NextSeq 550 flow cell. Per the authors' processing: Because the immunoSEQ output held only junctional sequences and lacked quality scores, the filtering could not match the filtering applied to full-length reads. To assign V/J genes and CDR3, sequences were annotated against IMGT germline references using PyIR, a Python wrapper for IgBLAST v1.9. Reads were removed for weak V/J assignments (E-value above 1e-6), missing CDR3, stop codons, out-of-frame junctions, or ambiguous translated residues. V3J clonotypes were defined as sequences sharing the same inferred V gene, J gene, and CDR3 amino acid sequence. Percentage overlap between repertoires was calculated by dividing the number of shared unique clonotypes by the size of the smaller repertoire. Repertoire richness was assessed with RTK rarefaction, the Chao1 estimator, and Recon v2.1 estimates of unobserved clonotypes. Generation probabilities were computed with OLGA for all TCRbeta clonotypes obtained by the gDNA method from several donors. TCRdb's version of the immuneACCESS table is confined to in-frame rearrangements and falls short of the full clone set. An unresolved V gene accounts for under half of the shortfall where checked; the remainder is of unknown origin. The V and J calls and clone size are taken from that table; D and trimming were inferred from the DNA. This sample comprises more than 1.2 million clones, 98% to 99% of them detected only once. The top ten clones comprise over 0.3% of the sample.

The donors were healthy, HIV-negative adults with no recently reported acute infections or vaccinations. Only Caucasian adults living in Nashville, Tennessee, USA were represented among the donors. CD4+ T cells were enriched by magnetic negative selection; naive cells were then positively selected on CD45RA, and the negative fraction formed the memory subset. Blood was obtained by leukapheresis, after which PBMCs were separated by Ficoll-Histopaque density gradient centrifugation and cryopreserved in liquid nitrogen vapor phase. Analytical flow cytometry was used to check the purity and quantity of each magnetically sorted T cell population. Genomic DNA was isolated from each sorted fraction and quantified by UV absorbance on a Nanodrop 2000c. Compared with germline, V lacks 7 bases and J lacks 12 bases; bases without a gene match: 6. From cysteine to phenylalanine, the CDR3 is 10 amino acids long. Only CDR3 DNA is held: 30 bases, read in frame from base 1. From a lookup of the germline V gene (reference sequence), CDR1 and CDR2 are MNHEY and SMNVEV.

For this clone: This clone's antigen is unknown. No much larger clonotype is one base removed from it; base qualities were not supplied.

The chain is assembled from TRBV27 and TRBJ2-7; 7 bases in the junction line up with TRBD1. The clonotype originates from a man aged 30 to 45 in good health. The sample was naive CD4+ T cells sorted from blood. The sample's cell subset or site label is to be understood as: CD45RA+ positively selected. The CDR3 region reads CASKDDRVYF. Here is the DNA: TGTGCCAGCAAAGACGACAGGGTGTACTTC.